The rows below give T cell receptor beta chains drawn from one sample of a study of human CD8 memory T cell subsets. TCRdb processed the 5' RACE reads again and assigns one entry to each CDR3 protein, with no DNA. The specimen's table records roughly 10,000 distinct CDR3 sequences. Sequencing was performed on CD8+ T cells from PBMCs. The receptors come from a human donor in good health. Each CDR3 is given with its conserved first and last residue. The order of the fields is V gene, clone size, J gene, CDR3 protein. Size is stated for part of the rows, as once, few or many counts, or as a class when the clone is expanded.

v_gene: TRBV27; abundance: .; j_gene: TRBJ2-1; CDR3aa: CASSFYDQLGNEQFF
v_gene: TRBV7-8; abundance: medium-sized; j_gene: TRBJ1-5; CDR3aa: CASSPSLGSNQPQHF
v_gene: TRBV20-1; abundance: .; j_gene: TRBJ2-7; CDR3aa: CSGTLRGAPEQYF
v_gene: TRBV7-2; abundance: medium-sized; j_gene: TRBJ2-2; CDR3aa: CASSPGLAGELFF
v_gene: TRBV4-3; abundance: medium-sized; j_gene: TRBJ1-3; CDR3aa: CASSQGTAGNTIYF
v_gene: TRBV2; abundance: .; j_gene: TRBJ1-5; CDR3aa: CASSDGHVARPQHF
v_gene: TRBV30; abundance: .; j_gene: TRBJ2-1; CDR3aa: CAWSGGVSGDEQFF
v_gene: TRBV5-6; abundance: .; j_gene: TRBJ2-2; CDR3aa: CASSLGVPNTGELFF
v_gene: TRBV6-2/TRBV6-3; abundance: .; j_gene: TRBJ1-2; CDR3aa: CASSYSPNLPGGFRGYTF
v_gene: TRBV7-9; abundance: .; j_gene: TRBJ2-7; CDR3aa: CASSLMTGLDEQYF
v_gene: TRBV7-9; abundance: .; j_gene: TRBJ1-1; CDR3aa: CASSSITGANTEAFF
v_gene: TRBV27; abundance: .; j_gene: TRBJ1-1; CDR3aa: CASSMIQGVVTEAFF
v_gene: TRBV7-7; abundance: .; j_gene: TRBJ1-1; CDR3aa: CASSLTLNTEAFF
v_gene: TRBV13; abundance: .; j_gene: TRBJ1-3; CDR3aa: CASSLVGGKSGNTIYF
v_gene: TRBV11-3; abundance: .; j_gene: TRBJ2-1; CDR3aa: CASSLDASSSYNEQFF
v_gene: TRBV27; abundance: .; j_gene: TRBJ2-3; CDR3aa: CASSSRLAGDGTDTQYF
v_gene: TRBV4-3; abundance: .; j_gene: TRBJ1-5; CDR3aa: CASSPFRESDQPQHF